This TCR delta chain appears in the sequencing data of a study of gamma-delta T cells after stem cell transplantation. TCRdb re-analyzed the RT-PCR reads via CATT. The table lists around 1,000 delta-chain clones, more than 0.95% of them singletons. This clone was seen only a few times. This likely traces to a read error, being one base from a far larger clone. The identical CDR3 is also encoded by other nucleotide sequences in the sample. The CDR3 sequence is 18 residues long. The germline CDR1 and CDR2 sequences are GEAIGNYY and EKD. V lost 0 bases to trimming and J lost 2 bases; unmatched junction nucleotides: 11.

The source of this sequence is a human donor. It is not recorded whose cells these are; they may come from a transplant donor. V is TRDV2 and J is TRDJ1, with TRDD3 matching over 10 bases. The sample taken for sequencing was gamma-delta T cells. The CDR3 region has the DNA TGTGCCTGTGACACCCTGTCCGTACTGGGGGATGCTACCGATAAACTCATCTTT. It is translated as CACDTLSVLGDATDKLIF.